The rows below give T cell receptor beta chains drawn from one sample of a study of cytomegalovirus exposure and HLA in healthy donors. The method was immunoSEQ multiplex PCR; TCRdb's version includes in-frame clones alone and lacks a portion of them. Found here are some 130,000 clones, about three quarters of them singletons; the top ten hold around 1.8%. The sequencing input was PBMCs. These receptors were obtained from a female donor in good health and CMV-seropositive. The CDR3 runs from the conserved cysteine through the conserved F or W. A D gene is named only where the DNA matches it firmly. The size entry is marked missing in some rows and otherwise reads once, few, many or a size class.

d_call,v_call,j_call,clone_size,cdr3_aa,cdr3_nt
-,TRBV2,TRBJ1-6,-,CASSELNGVSPLHF,TGTGCCAGCAGTGAATTGAACGGAGTTTCACCCCTCCACTTT
-,TRBV7-9,TRBJ2-2,-,CASSPDRIANTGELFF,TGTGCCAGCAGCCCAGACAGAATCGCGAACACCGGGGAGCTGTTTTTT
-,TRBV6-1,TRBJ1-2,-,CASASRDRTNYGYTF,TGTGCCAGCGCCTCACGAGACAGGACTAACTATGGCTACACCTTC
-,TRBV6-6,TRBJ2-2,-,CASSYIEQHTGELFF,TGTGCCAGCAGTTACATCGAACAGCACACCGGGGAGCTGTTTTTT
TRBD1,TRBV2,TRBJ2-3,-,CASRPGFQQGVIDTQYF,TGTGCCAGCAGGCCAGGATTCCAACAGGGGGTCATAGATACGCAGTATTTT
-,TRBV7-9,TRBJ1-1,-,CASSKDMNTEAFF,TGTGCCAGCAGCAAGGACATGAACACTGAAGCTTTCTTT
-,TRBV14,TRBJ2-3,-,CASSQSGDTQYF,TGTGCCAGCAGCCAAAGCGGAGATACGCAGTATTTT
TRBD1,TRBV30,TRBJ1-2,-,CAWRPGTVYGYTF,TGTGCCTGGAGACCGGGGACAGTCTATGGCTACACCTTC
-,TRBV18,TRBJ2-1,once,CASSPPSGNEQFF,TGTGCCAGCTCACCACCGTCCGGCAATGAGCAGTTCTTC
TRBD2,TRBV5-4,TRBJ2-5,-,CASSLAWEGETQYF,TGTGCCAGCAGCTTGGCTTGGGAGGGGGAGACCCAGTACTTC
-,TRBV2,TRBJ2-7,-,CASRGGTGIYEQYF,TGTGCCAGCAGGGGGGGGACAGGAATTTACGAGCAGTACTTC
-,TRBV30,TRBJ1-4,-,CAWSVAFFEKLFF,TGTGCCTGGAGTGTAGCTTTCTTTGAAAAACTGTTTTTT
TRBD1,TRBV9,TRBJ2-7,few,CASSDQQGAAAYEQYF,TGTGCCAGCAGCGACCAACAGGGGGCCGCCGCATACGAGCAGTACTTC
TRBD2,TRBV7-2,TRBJ2-7,-,CASSQWGGGPEQYF,TGTGCCAGCAGCCAGTGGGGCGGGGGGCCCGAGCAGTACTTC
-,TRBV4-1,TRBJ1-5,-,CASSQGWGDQPQHF,TGCGCCAGCAGCCAAGGATGGGGGGATCAGCCCCAGCATTTT
TRBD2,TRBV10-2,TRBJ2-7,-,CASSDTLAGYEQYF,TGCGCCAGCAGTGATACCCTAGCGGGCTACGAGCAGTACTTC
-,TRBV30,TRBJ1-2,-,CAWSAGDGYTF,TGTGCCTGGAGTGCAGGGGACGGCTACACCTTC
-,TRBV2,TRBJ1-2,-,CASSERQDGYTF,TGTGCCAGCAGTGAACGACAGGATGGCTACACCTTC
TRBD2,TRBV7-3,TRBJ2-7,few,CASSFQASGGSYEQYF,TGTGCCAGCAGCTTCCAGGCTAGCGGGGGCTCCTACGAGCAGTACTTC
TRBD1,TRBV5-1,TRBJ2-3,-,CASRIGGTGGTDTQYF,TGCGCCAGCAGGATTGGCGGGACAGGGGGCACAGATACGCAGTATTTT
-,TRBV12-5,TRBJ2-1,-,CASGLVHGVYDPNSYNEQFF,TGTGCTAGTGGTTTGGTACATGGAGTCTATGACCCCAACTCCTACAATGAGCAGTTCTTC
-,TRBV25-1,TRBJ1-2,-,CASSDNFYGYTF,TGTGCCAGCAGTGACAACTTCTATGGCTACACCTTC
-,TRBV6-5,TRBJ2-5,-,CASSYSWAEETQYF,TGTGCCAGCAGTTACTCTTGGGCAGAAGAGACCCAGTACTTC
-,TRBV30,TRBJ1-6,-,CAWSDPRGSRLNSPLHF,TGTGCCTGGAGTGACCCCCGGGGGTCGCGATTGAACTCACCCCTCCACTTT
TRBD2,TRBV18,TRBJ2-1,-,CASSPLLAGLYNEQFF,TGTGCCAGCTCACCCTTACTAGCGGGCCTATACAATGAGCAGTTCTTC
-,TRBV6-5,TRBJ2-7,once,CASSYYTGNYEQYF,TGTGCCAGCAGTTACTATACAGGGAACTACGAGCAGTACTTC
TRBD1,TRBV13,TRBJ1-1,-,CASSLGSKGAYTEAFF,TGTGCCAGCAGCTTAGGCTCTAAGGGGGCGTACACTGAAGCTTTCTTT
TRBD2,TRBV4-1,TRBJ2-5,once,CASSQAGTSGKETQYF,TGCGCCAGCAGCCAAGCTGGGACTAGCGGGAAAGAGACCCAGTACTTC
TRBD2,TRBV10-1,TRBJ2-1,-,CASSPGTSEYNEQFF,TGCGCCAGCAGTCCCGGGACTAGCGAATACAATGAGCAGTTCTTC
TRBD2,TRBV4-2,TRBJ2-5,-,CASSQELGGASETQYF,TGTGCCAGCAGCCAAGAACTCGGGGGGGCTTCAGAGACCCAGTACTTC
TRBD2,TRBV7-2,TRBJ2-5,-,CASSFRLASYQETQYF,TGTGCCAGCAGCTTTCGACTAGCGTCTTACCAAGAGACCCAGTACTTC
-,TRBV10-3,TRBJ1-1,-,CAIAGSTEAFF,TGTGCCATAGCGGGGAGCACTGAAGCTTTCTTT
TRBD2,TRBV2,TRBJ2-7,-,CARRTSGVEQYF,TGTGCCAGACGGACTAGCGGGGTCGAGCAGTACTTC
TRBD1,TRBV18,TRBJ1-2,once,CASSPGRGRDGYTF,TGTGCCAGCTCCCCCGGGAGGGGGCGGGATGGCTACACCTTC
-,TRBV19,TRBJ1-5,once,CASSPKVRVDSNQPQHF,TGTGCCAGTAGCCCAAAGGTGCGGGTCGATAGCAATCAGCCCCAGCATTTT
-,TRBV30,TRBJ2-7,-,CAWDGGQGQYF,TGTGCCTGGGACGGGGGGCAGGGGCAGTACTTC
TRBD1,TRBV6-1,TRBJ1-5,-,CASSERDSTNQPQHF,TGTGCCAGCAGTGAAAGGGACAGTACGAATCAGCCCCAGCATTTT
TRBD1,TRBV5-5,TRBJ2-7,-,CASSPGQGAYEQYF,TGTGCCAGCAGCCCGGGACAGGGGGCGTACGAGCAGTACTTC
TRBD1,TRBV30,TRBJ1-2,few,CAWTLRTGEIYGYTF,TGTGCCTGGACTCTGAGGACAGGGGAGATCTATGGCTACACCTTC
-,TRBV28,TRBJ1-2,-,CASSAGQTRRGNYGYTF,TGTGCCAGCAGTGCCGGACAGACCCGAAGGGGCAACTATGGCTACACCTTC
TRBD1,TRBV4-2,TRBJ1-2,once,CASSQDEGTGVGYTF,TGTGCCAGCAGCCAAGATGAGGGAACAGGGGTTGGCTACACCTTC
-,TRBV18,TRBJ1-4,-,CASVAQGGDEKLFF,TGTGCCAGCGTGGCACAGGGAGGGGATGAAAAACTGTTTTTT
TRBD1,TRBV19,TRBJ2-7,-,CASSSRDRGYEQYF,TGTGCCAGTAGTAGCAGGGACAGGGGTTACGAGCAGTACTTC
-,TRBV6-5,TRBJ1-1,-,CASRMDLANTEAFF,TGTGCCAGCAGAATGGACTTGGCGAACACTGAAGCTTTCTTT
TRBD1,TRBV5-1,TRBJ2-7,-,CASSLGGQGGFDEQYF,TGCGCCAGCAGCTTGGGGGGACAGGGAGGATTTGACGAGCAGTACTTC
-,TRBV11-1,TRBJ1-2,once,CASSHITNYGYTF,TGTGCCAGCAGCCATATAACAAACTATGGCTACACCTTC
TRBD1,TRBV7-9,TRBJ2-5,-,CASSSPGTGKETQYF,TGTGCCAGCAGCTCCCCCGGGACAGGGAAAGAGACCCAGTACTTC
-,TRBV5-6,TRBJ2-7,few,CASSGGQVLFYEQYF,TGTGCCAGCAGCGGAGGGCAGGTTTTGTTCTACGAGCAGTACTTC
-,TRBV5-4,TRBJ2-5,-,CASSLAGGETQYF,TGTGCCAGCAGCTTGGCAGGAGGAGAGACCCAGTACTTC
-,TRBV9,TRBJ2-1,few,CASSVGSYNEQFF,TGTGCCAGCAGCGTAGGCAGTTACAATGAGCAGTTCTTC
TRBD1,TRBV6-1,TRBJ1-2,-,CASIKDRKYGYTF,TGTGCCAGCATAAAGGACAGGAAGTATGGCTACACCTTC
TRBD2,TRBV5-1,TRBJ2-1,-,CASSLGEGTYNEQFF,TGCGCCAGCAGCTTGGGGGAGGGTACCTACAATGAGCAGTTCTTC
-,TRBV13,TRBJ2-1,few,CASSFGRREFF,TGTGCCAGCAGCTTCGGCAGGAGGGAGTTCTTC